This T cell receptor beta chain was found in a study of OX40 agonist ivuxolimab in advanced cancers. Turning to the study itself: Partial responses were seen in three patients, one with hepatocellular carcinoma and two with cutaneous melanoma. Notes on the study in general: Clonal expansion by week 6 occurred in CD4+ and CD8+ blood T cells (at 0.1 to 3.0 mg/kg).

Profiling relied on immunoSEQ multiplex PCR, and the TCRdb table lists in-frame clones only, not all of them. In the table there are roughly 76,000 clones, roughly 90% of which are singletons. A note on this clone: Its target is unknown.

Germline assignment: CDR1 MNHEY and CDR2 SVGAGI. This CDR3 comprises 15 residues. Deletions cut 4 bases from V and 0 bases from J, with 9 bases between. The chain carries TRBV6-5 and TRBJ1-4, with D unclear. The specimen comprised CD4+ or CD8+ T cells sorted from blood, sampled in a trial of the OX40 agonist ivuxolimab. The source is an adult with an advanced solid tumor such as melanoma, head and neck, liver or kidney cancer. In DNA form, the CDR3 reads TGTGCCAGCAGTTTGGACTTTGCAACTAATGAAAAACTGTTTTTT. It codes for CASSLDFATNEKLFF.